Shown below are 15 T cell receptor beta chains from a single sample sequenced in a study of tumor-infiltrating lymphocytes in primary liver carcinoma. Germline DNA was also extracted, and blood RNA derived from unsorted whole blood. The authors made TCR beta cDNA from 400 to 600 ng total RNA with a constant-region primer. ARM-PCR was slightly modified, and three nested multiplex PCR rounds with it gave rise to the TCR beta libraries. The first two PCR rounds, approximately 10 cycles each, used TRBV1-TRBV30 forward primers and a C-beta reverse primer. MiXCR, applied by TCRdb to the multiplex PCR reads, yields one record per CDR3 protein. This table has about 200,000 distinct CDR3 sequences, less than 75% appearing once. The specimen sequenced was peripheral blood. These receptors were obtained from a woman aged 55-75 years with primary liver carcinoma and hepatitis B virus infection.

This clonotype was seen just once. The chain couples TRBV12-3 or TRBV12-4 to TRBJ2-7, with no clear D. The CDR3 runs to 14 residues. Trimming took off 5 bases at V and 2 bases at J, with 13 bases between the two ends. CDR3 sequence reads: CASSISQGAYEQYF. In nucleotides, the CDR3 is TGTGCCAGCAGTATCTCTCAAGGTGCCTACGAGCAGTACTTC.

Note on this clonotype: This could be a read error, since a much larger clone is one nucleotide away. The chain combines TRBV6-5 with TRBJ1-5; D is perhaps TRBD1 (6 bases). V was cut by 7 bases and J by 1 base, with 14 bases left in between. The germline V gene has CDR1 MNHEY and CDR2 SVGAGI. The CDR3 spans 15 residues. The CDR3 region is CASKGVRGSNQPQHF. The CDR3 DNA reads as TGTGCCAGCAAGGGGGTGCGGGGGAGCAATCAGCCCCAGCATTTT.

Points on this clonotype: This may be a read error, as it is one base from a much larger clone. V usage is TRBV6-1 and J usage is TRBJ1-5; D gene ambiguous. Germline loops: CDR1 MNHNS, CDR2 SASEGT. The CDR3 is 14 amino acids. The CDR3 loop is CASSAQTINRPQHF. DNA of the CDR3: TGTGCCAGCAGTGCACAGACGATCAATCGGCCCCAGCATTTT.

At least ten counts were recorded for this clonotype. The rearrangement joins TRBV12-3 or TRBV12-4 to TRBJ2-5; TRBD1 might be the D (6 bases). V was cut by 7 bases and J by 1 base, with 7 bases left in between. The CDR3 extends over 12 amino acids. CDR3: CASKGGQETQYF. CDR3 bases: TGTGCCAGCAAAGGGGGCCAAGAGACCCAGTACTTC.

This clonotype showed up just once. V is TRBV6-1 and J is TRBJ1-1; 8 bases map to TRBD1. The CDR3 totals 14 residues. CDR1 and CDR2 from the germline V gene are MNHNS and SASEGT. Germline trimming cut 6 bases from V and 3 bases from J; bases unmatched to any gene: 6. CDR3 bases: TGTGCCAGCAGGGCGACAGGGGACGACACTGAAGCTTTCTTT. This translates into CASRATGDDTEAFF.

This clonotype was recorded many times. The chain is built from TRBV30 and TRBJ1-1; D is unclear. The germline V gene has CDR1 GTSNPN and CDR2 SVGIG (reference sequence). This CDR3 region has 13 residues. Trimming stripped 5 bases from V and 3 bases from J, with 13 bases between. This CDR3 reads CAWAGGPHTEAFF. The CDR3 coding sequence is TGTGCCTGGGCAGGCGGGCCTCACACTGAAGCTTTCTTT.

This chain joins TRBV5-1 and TRBJ2-2; D may be TRBD1 or TRBD2 (5 bases each). This CDR3 contains 17 residues. The V and J ends lost 4 bases and 0 bases respectively, with 16 bases between them. The germline CDR1 and CDR2 sequences are SGHRS and YFSETQ. CDR3 amino acids: CASSLSWGFANTGELFF. CDR3 in DNA: TGCGCCAGCAGCCTGAGTTGGGGGTTCGCGAACACCGGGGAGCTGTTTTTT.

This clonotype appeared once. One end of the junction fails to match germline, which may point to a read error. This rearrangement joins TRBV14 to TRBJ2-1, with a possible D match to TRBD2 (6 bases). The CDR3 loop spans 15 amino acids. CDR1 is SGHDN and CDR2 is FVKESK in the germline V gene. In nucleotides, the CDR3 is TGTGCCAGCAGCGTCGGAGGGGACCCAGTGAATGAGCAGTCCTTC. Amino acids: CASSVGGDPVNEQSF.

Turning to this clonotype: Possible read error: a much larger clone is one base away. This chain links TRBV6-2 or TRBV6-3 with TRBJ1-2, with 9 positions matching TRBD1. V gave up 5 bases and J gave up 4 bases; unmatched junction bases: 8. This CDR3 region has 15 residues. Germline-derived CDR1 and CDR2 are MNHEY and SVGEGT. The CDR3 sequence is CASSDNRGPCYGYTF. The CDR3 DNA is TGTGCCAGCAGTGACAACAGGGGGCCGTGCTATGGCTACACCTTC.

With respect to this clonotype: One junction end does not reproduce the germline sequence, and a read error may be involved. J is TRBJ1-1 and V is TRBV4-2; D ambiguous. The CDR3 covers 13 residues. Germline CDR1 and CDR2: LGHNA and YNFKEQ. The DNA of the CDR3 is TGTGTCAGCAGCGACAAGGAATTCACTGAAGCTTTCTTT. Encoded protein: CVSSDKEFTEAFF.

This clonotype was found many times. In DNA form, the CDR3 reads TGTGCCTGGAGTGTTATTACAGATACGCAGTATTTT. It specifies CAWSVITDTQYF. The chain links TRBV30 to TRBJ2-3; D gene uncertain. Deletions cut 0 bases from V and 3 bases from J, with 4 bases between. Germline CDR1 is GTSNPN and CDR2 is SVGIG (reference sequence). The CDR3 loop spans 12 amino acids.

As concerns this clonotype: A much larger clone lies a single base off, so this may be a read error. The chain joins TRBV14 to TRBJ2-7; D is ambiguous. This CDR3 has 16 residues. Germline V gene lookup returns CDR1 SGHDN and CDR2 FVKESK. Trimming pared 1 base from V and 3 bases from J, leaving 16 bases between. The CDR3 reads CASSQGSYERRYEQYF. The CDR3 DNA is TGTGCCAGCAGCCAAGGGTCCTATGAGAGACGCTACGAGCAGTACTTC.

This clonotype was seen repeatedly, ten times or more. The chain has TRBV4-1 and TRBJ1-1; a weak D match, TRBD1 (6 bases). Germline CDR1 and CDR2: MGHRA and YSYEKL. The length of the CDR3 is 14 residues. V gave up 1 base and J gave up 4 bases, with 10 bases separating them. The CDR3 region has the DNA TGCGCCAGCAGCCAAGCCGACAGGTCCACTGAAGCTTTCTTT. It specifies CASSQADRSTEAFF.

Note on this clonotype: This may be a read error: a much more frequent sequence differs by one nucleotide. The rearrangement joins TRBV6-2 or TRBV6-3 to TRBJ1-1; no definite D call. The CDR3 length is 14 residues. Germline lookup yields CDR1 MNHEY and CDR2 SVGEGT. Trimming took 7 bases from V and 0 from J, leaving 12 bases between them. CDR3 coding DNA: TGTGCCAGCACCCCAGATGACCTGAACACTGAAGCTTTCTTT. Translating it yields CASTPDDLNTEAFF.

About this clonotype itself: A read error may explain this, as a much larger clone is one base away. This chain joins TRBV29-1 and TRBJ2-7; weak D call: TRBD2 (7 bases). The V and J ends lost 6 bases and 1 base respectively, with 16 bases between them. CDR3 length equals 14 residues. Germline values: CDR1 SQVTM, CDR2 ANQGSEA. CDR3: CSVAGHGASYEQYF. Written as DNA, the CDR3 is TGCAGCGTAGCGGGACATGGGGCATCCTACGAGCAGTACTTC.